The T cell receptor beta chain under discussion was sequenced for a study of monozygotic twins with inflammatory bowel disease. Overall study findings and caveats: The sharing of clonotypes with others was lower in IBD patients than in healthy twins, especially with disease activity. There were differing immunosuppressive treatments, which may have added variability to patient repertoires.

TCRdb reprocessed the 5' RACE reads and keeps a single row for each CDR3 protein, giving no DNA. This repertoire includes approximately 200,000 distinct CDR3 sequences. Donors gave 2.5 ml of blood apiece. To note about this clonotype: Its antigen is unknown.

The CDR3 contains 11 residues. Germline V gene lookup returns CDR1 MNHEY and CDR2 SVGAGI. Material: blood. This sequence joins TRBV6-5 and TRBJ1-6; no DNA is available, so the TRBD1 call from TCRdb remains unchecked. The TCR originated in a human donor with ulcerative colitis or Crohn's disease, or a healthy co-twin of an affected twin (not recorded which). This CDR3 is CASSQSGTLHF.